This T cell receptor (beta chain) emerged from a study of cytomegalovirus exposure and HLA in healthy donors. Points on this clone: Its antigen remains unknown.

Study outcomes and limitations: An analysis that came later showed most CMV-associated TCR beta chains appearing HLA-restricted.

CDR1 MNHNS and CDR2 SASEGT come from the germline V gene. The CDR3 totals 16 residues. The germline V and J ends were trimmed by 2 bases and 2 bases, with 15 bases remaining between them. Both 60 Vbeta primers and 13 Jbeta primers went into the PCR. Sequenced by immunoSEQ multiplex PCR; TCRdb stores in-frame clones only, minus some. Here the sample spans 130,000 to 150,000 clones, roughly 80% being singletons. The sample comprised PBMCs. This sequence was found in a woman in her 30s in good health and CMV-seronegative. This chain connects TRBV6-1 to TRBJ2-5; tentatively, D is TRBD1 (6 bases). CDR3 coding DNA: TGTGCCAGCAGTGAATTTGACAGGAGCGTTCAAGAGACCCAGTACTTC. Protein: CASSEFDRSVQETQYF.